This TCR beta chain was sequenced for a study of Ad26.COV2.S vaccination and SARS-CoV-2 variants. On the study more broadly: Ad26.COV2.S shots went into the muscle once or twice, 56 days apart.

The V and J ends lost 5 bases and 4 bases respectively, with 14 bases between them. The CDR3 loop spans 14 amino acids. Germline V gives CDR1 PRHDT, CDR2 FYEKMQ (reference sequence). Data came from immunoSEQ multiplex PCR; TCRdb stores just in-frame clones and leaves some out. The data contain approximately 350,000 clones, 83% of them singletons. Whole-study results and caveats: People given the vaccine had a wider spike-specific TCR breadth than placebo recipients did. Recipients of vaccine and of placebo showed similar breadth of their non-spike TCR repertoires.

The treatment denotes: 19 received Ad26.COV2.S at low or high dose, single or two shots; 5 received placebo; per-sample allocation not given. Samples were taken on day 63 after the first vaccine or placebo injection. Points on this clone: Its specificity is not known.

This clonotype was sampled from a person between 18 and 59 years old who received the Ad26.COV2.S COVID-19 vaccine or a placebo. The source material was peripheral blood, sampled in a trial of Ad26.COV2.S vaccine versus placebo. The V call is TRBV13, the J call TRBJ1-1; a possible D gene is TRBD1 (6 bases). CDR3 sequence (DNA): TGTGCCAGCAGCCCTGGGGGGCAAAGCACTGAAGCTTTCTTT. Translating it yields CASSPGGQSTEAFF.